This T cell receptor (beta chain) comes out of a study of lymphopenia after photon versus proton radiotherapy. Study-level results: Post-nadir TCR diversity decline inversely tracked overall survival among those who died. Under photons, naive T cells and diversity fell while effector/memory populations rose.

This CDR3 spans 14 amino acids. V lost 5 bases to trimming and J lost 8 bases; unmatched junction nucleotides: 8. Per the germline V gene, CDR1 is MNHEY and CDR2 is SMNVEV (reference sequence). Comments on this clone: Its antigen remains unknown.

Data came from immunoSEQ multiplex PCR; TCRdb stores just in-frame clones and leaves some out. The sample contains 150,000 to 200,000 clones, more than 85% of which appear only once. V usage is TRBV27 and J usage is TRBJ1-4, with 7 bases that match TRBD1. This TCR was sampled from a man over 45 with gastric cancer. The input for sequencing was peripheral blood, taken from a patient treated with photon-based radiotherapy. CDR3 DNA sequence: TGTGCCAGCAGTCCCGACAGGGTCGGAGAAAAACTGTTTTTT. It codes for CASSPDRVGEKLFF.